This is a list of T cell receptor beta chains from one sample in a study of blood T cell repertoires in COVID-19. Assay: immunoSEQ multiplex PCR; the TCRdb copy retains only in-frame clones and omits some. The sample shows 95,000 to 150,000 clones, about 93% of them seen only once. Sequencing was carried out using peripheral blood. The receptors originated from a man aged 50-60 years with COVID-19, enrolled during active disease. CDR3s include the opening cysteine and the closing phenylalanine or tryptophan. A D gene is named only where the DNA matches it firmly. Clone sizes are given selectively: once, few, many, or a class where the clone is expanded.

cdr3_length: 13; d_call: TRBD2; j_call: TRBJ2-1; v_call: TRBV19; clone_size: .; cdr3_aa: CASNSGPYNEQFF; cdr3_nt: TGTGCCAGTAATAGCGGGCCTTACAATGAGCAGTTCTTC
cdr3_length: 17; d_call: TRBD2; j_call: TRBJ2-5; v_call: TRBV5-1; clone_size: .; cdr3_aa: CASSFPTSGRNQETQYF; cdr3_nt: TGCGCCAGCAGCTTCCCCACTAGCGGGAGAAATCAAGAGACCCAGTACTTC
cdr3_length: 14; d_call: TRBD1; j_call: TRBJ1-1; v_call: TRBV28; clone_size: .; cdr3_aa: CASRAGGGNTEAFF; cdr3_nt: TGTGCCAGCAGAGCAGGGGGCGGTAACACTGAAGCTTTCTTT
cdr3_length: 16; d_call: TRBD1; j_call: TRBJ1-6; v_call: TRBV14; clone_size: few; cdr3_aa: CASSLRTGHLNSPLHF; cdr3_nt: TGTGCCAGCAGCCTTAGGACAGGACACCTTAATTCACCCCTCCACTTT
cdr3_length: 13; d_call: TRBD1; j_call: TRBJ2-1; v_call: TRBV6-5; clone_size: .; cdr3_aa: CASSDSGQDEQFF; cdr3_nt: TGTGCCAGCAGTGACTCGGGACAGGACGAGCAGTTCTTC
cdr3_length: 16; d_call: .; j_call: TRBJ1-1; v_call: TRBV11-2; clone_size: .; cdr3_aa: CASSFDRDILNTEAFF; cdr3_nt: TGTGCCAGCAGCTTCGACCGGGACATACTGAACACTGAAGCTTTCTTT
cdr3_length: 14; d_call: TRBD1; j_call: TRBJ2-5; v_call: TRBV2; clone_size: .; cdr3_aa: CASSGQGLQETQYF; cdr3_nt: TGTGCCAGCAGTGGACAGGGCCTCCAAGAGACCCAGTACTTC
cdr3_length: 15; d_call: .; j_call: TRBJ1-2; v_call: TRBV5-1; clone_size: .; cdr3_aa: CASSFQGHQNYGYTF; cdr3_nt: TGCGCCAGCAGCTTTCAGGGACATCAGAACTATGGCTACACCTTC
cdr3_length: 14; d_call: .; j_call: TRBJ1-2; v_call: TRBV7-2; clone_size: .; cdr3_aa: CASTPGMGNYGYTF; cdr3_nt: TGTGCCAGCACACCGGGGATGGGGAACTATGGCTACACCTTC
cdr3_length: 13; d_call: .; j_call: TRBJ2-4; v_call: TRBV19; clone_size: .; cdr3_aa: CASSVPGGNIQYF; cdr3_nt: TGTGCCAGTAGTGTCCCCGGAGGGAACATTCAGTACTTC
cdr3_length: 14; d_call: TRBD1; j_call: TRBJ1-2; v_call: TRBV6-1; clone_size: once; cdr3_aa: CASSEGQGDYGYTF; cdr3_nt: TGTGCCAGCAGTGAGGGACAGGGGGACTATGGCTACACCTTC
cdr3_length: 17; d_call: TRBD2; j_call: TRBJ2-7; v_call: TRBV25-1; clone_size: once; cdr3_aa: CASSDSEPGLAVYEQYF; cdr3_nt: TGTGCCAGCAGTGATTCGGAACCGGGACTAGCGGTTTACGAGCAGTACTTC
cdr3_length: 14; d_call: TRBD1; j_call: TRBJ1-1; v_call: TRBV19; clone_size: .; cdr3_aa: CASSTGQGATEAFF; cdr3_nt: TGTGCCAGTAGTACCGGACAGGGGGCGACTGAAGCTTTCTTT
cdr3_length: 14; d_call: .; j_call: TRBJ2-2; v_call: TRBV7-6; clone_size: .; cdr3_aa: CASTRAELTGELFF; cdr3_nt: TGTGCCAGCACCAGAGCGGAACTTACCGGGGAGCTGTTTTTT
cdr3_length: 15; d_call: .; j_call: TRBJ2-1; v_call: TRBV28; clone_size: .; cdr3_aa: CASSPSGVHYNEQFF; cdr3_nt: TGTGCCAGCAGTCCTTCGGGAGTGCACTACAATGAGCAGTTCTTC
cdr3_length: 14; d_call: TRBD1; j_call: TRBJ1-4; v_call: TRBV6-5; clone_size: .; cdr3_aa: CASSPGTANEKLFF; cdr3_nt: TGTGCCAGCAGCCCGGGGACAGCGAATGAAAAACTGTTTTTT
cdr3_length: 13; d_call: TRBD1; j_call: TRBJ1-2; v_call: TRBV4-2; clone_size: once; cdr3_aa: CASSRTGNYGYTF; cdr3_nt: TGTGCCAGCAGTAGGACAGGGAACTATGGCTACACCTTC
cdr3_length: 14; d_call: TRBD2; j_call: TRBJ2-1; v_call: TRBV19; clone_size: .; cdr3_aa: CASSILTSTDEQFF; cdr3_nt: TGTGCCAGTAGTATTTTGACTAGCACCGATGAGCAGTTCTTC
cdr3_length: 16; d_call: TRBD2; j_call: TRBJ2-3; v_call: TRBV30; clone_size: .; cdr3_aa: CAWSVGLAGVADTQYF; cdr3_nt: TGTGCCTGGAGTGTGGGGCTAGCGGGAGTCGCAGATACGCAGTATTTT
cdr3_length: 15; d_call: .; j_call: TRBJ2-3; v_call: TRBV2; clone_size: .; cdr3_aa: CASGGTTSSTDTQYF; cdr3_nt: TGTGCCAGCGGAGGGACGACCTCTAGCACAGATACGCAGTATTTT
cdr3_length: 16; d_call: .; j_call: TRBJ1-5; v_call: TRBV19; clone_size: .; cdr3_aa: CASSIGRERSDQPQHF; cdr3_nt: TGTGCCAGTAGTATAGGCCGGGAGAGAAGCGATCAGCCCCAGCATTTT
cdr3_length: 15; d_call: .; j_call: TRBJ2-2; v_call: TRBV18; clone_size: .; cdr3_aa: CASSPSERYAGELFF; cdr3_nt: TGTGCCAGCTCACCGTCGGAGCGTTATGCCGGGGAGCTGTTTTTT
cdr3_length: 17; d_call: TRBD1; j_call: TRBJ2-6; v_call: TRBV4-1; clone_size: .; cdr3_aa: CASSPETGGSGANVLTF; cdr3_nt: TGCGCCAGCAGCCCGGAGACAGGGGGCTCTGGGGCCAACGTCCTGACTTTC
cdr3_length: 14; d_call: TRBD1; j_call: TRBJ1-1; v_call: TRBV6-5; clone_size: .; cdr3_aa: CASRTTGGHTEAFF; cdr3_nt: TGTGCCAGCAGGACCACAGGGGGGCACACTGAAGCTTTCTTT
cdr3_length: 12; d_call: .; j_call: TRBJ1-1; v_call: TRBV29-1; clone_size: .; cdr3_aa: CSVVRGEKKAFF; cdr3_nt: TGCAGCGTTGTTCGGGGGGAGAAGAAGGCTTTCTTT
cdr3_length: 19; d_call: TRBD1; j_call: TRBJ1-5; v_call: TRBV7-9; clone_size: .; cdr3_aa: CASRLTQQGAAPSNQPQHF; cdr3_nt: TGTGCCAGCAGGCTAACTCAACAGGGGGCGGCCCCTAGCAATCAGCCCCAGCATTTT
cdr3_length: 13; d_call: .; j_call: TRBJ2-2; v_call: TRBV7-8; clone_size: .; cdr3_aa: CASSRTVNGELFF; cdr3_nt: TGTGCCAGCAGCCGTACAGTGAACGGGGAGCTGTTTTTT
cdr3_length: 15; d_call: .; j_call: TRBJ1-5; v_call: TRBV2; clone_size: .; cdr3_aa: CASSTRQNSNQPQHF; cdr3_nt: TGTGCCAGCAGCACGAGGCAGAATAGCAATCAGCCCCAGCATTTT
cdr3_length: 14; d_call: .; j_call: TRBJ1-3; v_call: TRBV28; clone_size: .; cdr3_aa: CASTTPISGNTIYF; cdr3_nt: TGTGCCAGCACGACTCCGATCTCTGGAAACACCATATATTTT
cdr3_length: 15; d_call: TRBD1; j_call: TRBJ2-7; v_call: TRBV5-1; clone_size: .; cdr3_aa: CASSPGTGGLYEQYF; cdr3_nt: TGCGCCAGCAGCCCGGGGACAGGAGGGCTCTACGAGCAGTACTTC
cdr3_length: 13; d_call: .; j_call: TRBJ2-5; v_call: TRBV15; clone_size: .; cdr3_aa: CATSRDLAETQYF; cdr3_nt: TGTGCCACCAGCAGAGACTTAGCGGAGACCCAGTACTTC
cdr3_length: 14; d_call: TRBD1; j_call: TRBJ2-7; v_call: TRBV19; clone_size: .; cdr3_aa: CASSYGTGTYEQYF; cdr3_nt: TGTGCCAGTAGTTATGGGACAGGGACCTACGAGCAGTACTTC
cdr3_length: 12; d_call: .; j_call: TRBJ2-2; v_call: TRBV11-2; clone_size: .; cdr3_aa: CASSPQGGELFF; cdr3_nt: TGTGCCAGCAGCCCCCAGGGCGGAGAGCTGTTTTTT
cdr3_length: 12; d_call: .; j_call: TRBJ2-7; v_call: TRBV30; clone_size: .; cdr3_aa: CAWTLASGEQYF; cdr3_nt: TGTGCCTGGACACTCGCCTCAGGCGAGCAGTACTTC
cdr3_length: 17; d_call: .; j_call: TRBJ2-1; v_call: TRBV18; clone_size: once; cdr3_aa: CASSPPGGRESYNEQFF; cdr3_nt: TGTGCCAGCTCACCACCGGGGGGGCGAGAATCCTACAATGAGCAGTTCTTC
cdr3_length: 13; d_call: .; j_call: TRBJ2-2; v_call: TRBV10-3; clone_size: .; cdr3_aa: CAITKQNTGELFF; cdr3_nt: TGTGCCATCACGAAGCAGAACACCGGGGAGCTGTTTTTT
cdr3_length: 14; d_call: TRBD1; j_call: TRBJ1-2; v_call: TRBV7-8; clone_size: .; cdr3_aa: CASSSNRGGYGYTF; cdr3_nt: TGTGCCAGCAGCTCCAACAGGGGCGGCTATGGCTACACCTTC
cdr3_length: 13; d_call: .; j_call: TRBJ2-7; v_call: TRBV3-1/TRBV3-2; clone_size: .; cdr3_aa: CASSRGPSYEQYF; cdr3_nt: TGTGCCAGCAGCCGAGGTCCATCCTACGAGCAGTACTTC
cdr3_length: 14; d_call: TRBD1; j_call: TRBJ2-1; v_call: TRBV5-1; clone_size: .; cdr3_aa: CASSPGTGGNEQFF; cdr3_nt: TGCGCCAGCAGCCCCGGGACAGGGGGCAATGAGCAGTTCTTC
cdr3_length: 15; d_call: TRBD1; j_call: TRBJ2-1; v_call: TRBV11-1; clone_size: .; cdr3_aa: CASSQVGQGMNEQFF; cdr3_nt: TGTGCCAGCAGCCAAGTGGGACAGGGTATGAATGAGCAGTTCTTC
cdr3_length: 14; d_call: TRBD1; j_call: TRBJ1-2; v_call: TRBV15; clone_size: .; cdr3_aa: CATSREGGGYGYTF; cdr3_nt: TGTGCCACCAGCAGAGAAGGGGGCGGGTATGGCTACACCTTC
cdr3_length: 16; d_call: TRBD1; j_call: TRBJ1-2; v_call: TRBV7-8; clone_size: .; cdr3_aa: CASSAVMGQENYGYTF; cdr3_nt: TGTGCCAGCAGCGCGGTGATGGGACAGGAGAACTATGGCTACACCTTC
cdr3_length: 17; d_call: TRBD2; j_call: TRBJ2-1; v_call: TRBV28; clone_size: .; cdr3_aa: CASSHSVGGSAYNEQFF; cdr3_nt: TGTGCCAGCAGTCATTCTGTCGGGGGGTCCGCCTACAATGAGCAGTTCTTC
cdr3_length: 17; d_call: .; j_call: TRBJ1-1; v_call: TRBV19; clone_size: .; cdr3_aa: CASSINRDRTVHTEAFF; cdr3_nt: TGTGCCAGTAGTATAAATCGCGATCGGACAGTACACACTGAAGCTTTCTTT
cdr3_length: 14; d_call: TRBD2; j_call: TRBJ2-1; v_call: TRBV7-9; clone_size: .; cdr3_aa: CASSLEAGEGEQFF; cdr3_nt: TGTGCCAGCAGCTTAGAGGCGGGAGAGGGAGAGCAGTTCTTC